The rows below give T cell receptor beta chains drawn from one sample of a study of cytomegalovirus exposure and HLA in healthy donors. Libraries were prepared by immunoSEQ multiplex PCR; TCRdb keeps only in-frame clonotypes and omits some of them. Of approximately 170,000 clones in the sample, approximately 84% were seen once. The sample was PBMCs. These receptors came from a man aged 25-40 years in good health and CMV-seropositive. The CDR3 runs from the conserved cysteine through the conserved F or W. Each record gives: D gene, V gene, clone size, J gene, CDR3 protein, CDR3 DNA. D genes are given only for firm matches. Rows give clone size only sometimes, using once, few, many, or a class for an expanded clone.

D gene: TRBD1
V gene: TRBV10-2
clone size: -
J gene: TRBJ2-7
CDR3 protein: CASSDRGRNYEQYF
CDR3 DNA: TGCGCCAGCAGTGACAGGGGGCGAAACTACGAGCAGTACTTC

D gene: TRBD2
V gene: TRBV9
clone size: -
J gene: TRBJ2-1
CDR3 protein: CASSGLAGYNEQFF
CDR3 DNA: TGTGCCAGCAGCGGACTAGCGGGATACAATGAGCAGTTCTTC

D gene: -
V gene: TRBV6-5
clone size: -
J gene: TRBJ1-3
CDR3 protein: CASRTSPSEGNTIYF
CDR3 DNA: TGTGCCAGCAGAACAAGCCCTTCGGAGGGAAACACCATATATTTT

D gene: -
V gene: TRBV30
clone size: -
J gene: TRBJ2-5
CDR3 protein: CAWSVFRGEETQYF
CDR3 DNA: TGTGCCTGGAGTGTCTTCAGGGGGGAAGAGACCCAGTACTTC

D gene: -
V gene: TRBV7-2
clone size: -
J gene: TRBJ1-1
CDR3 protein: CASSLRGNTEAFF
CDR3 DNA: TGTGCCAGCAGCTTAAGGGGGAACACTGAAGCTTTCTTT

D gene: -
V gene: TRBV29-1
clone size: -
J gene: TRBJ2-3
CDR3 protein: CSVTPRRRGSGTDTQYF
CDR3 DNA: TGCAGCGTCACTCCCCGACGAAGGGGGTCTGGCACAGATACGCAGTATTTT

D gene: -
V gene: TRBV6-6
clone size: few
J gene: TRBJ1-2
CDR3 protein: CASSYGAGYGYTF
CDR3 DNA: TGTGCCAGCAGTTACGGGGCAGGCTATGGCTACACCTTC

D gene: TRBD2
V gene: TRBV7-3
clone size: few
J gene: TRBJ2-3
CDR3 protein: CASSLREGDTQYF
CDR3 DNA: TGTGCCAGCAGCCTCAGGGAGGGGGATACGCAGTATTTT

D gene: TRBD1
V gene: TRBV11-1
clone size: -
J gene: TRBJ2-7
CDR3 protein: CASSFPGTGREF
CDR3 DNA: TGTGCCAGCAGCTTTCCCGGGACAGGGCGTGAGTTC

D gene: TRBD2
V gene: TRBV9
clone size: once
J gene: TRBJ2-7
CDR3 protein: CASSVAGGSSYEQYF
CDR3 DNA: TGTGCCAGCAGCGTAGCCGGGGGGAGCTCCTACGAGCAGTACTTC

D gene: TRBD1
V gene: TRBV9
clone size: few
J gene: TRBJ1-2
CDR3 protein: CASSPQGANYGYTF
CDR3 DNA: TGTGCCAGCAGCCCGCAGGGGGCTAACTATGGCTACACCTTC

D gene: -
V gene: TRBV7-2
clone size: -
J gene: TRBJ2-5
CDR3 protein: CASSLARGKGETQYF
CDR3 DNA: TGTGCCAGCAGCTTAGCGAGAGGAAAGGGGGAGACCCAGTACTTC

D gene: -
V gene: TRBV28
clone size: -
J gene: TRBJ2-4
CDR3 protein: CASSSSGRRENIQYF
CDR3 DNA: TGTGCCAGCAGCTCCAGTGGGAGGCGAGAAAACATTCAGTACTTC

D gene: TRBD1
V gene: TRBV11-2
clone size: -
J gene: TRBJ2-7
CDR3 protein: CASSLVYRGREDEQYF
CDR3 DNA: TGTGCCAGCAGCTTAGTCTACAGGGGGCGCGAGGACGAGCAGTACTTC

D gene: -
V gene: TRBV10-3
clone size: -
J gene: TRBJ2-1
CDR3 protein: CAIKGGQGSSYNEQFF
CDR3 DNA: TGTGCCATCAAGGGAGGGCAGGGGAGCTCCTACAATGAGCAGTTCTTC

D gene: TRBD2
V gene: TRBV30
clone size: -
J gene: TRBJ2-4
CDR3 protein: CAWSVGGGALAKNIQYF
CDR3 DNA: TGTGCCTGGAGTGTAGGCGGGGGGGCACTAGCCAAAAACATTCAGTACTTC

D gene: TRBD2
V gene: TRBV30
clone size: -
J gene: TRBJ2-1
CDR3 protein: CAWSAGTSGYNEQFF
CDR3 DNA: TGTGCCTGGAGTGCCGGGACTAGCGGGTACAATGAGCAGTTCTTC

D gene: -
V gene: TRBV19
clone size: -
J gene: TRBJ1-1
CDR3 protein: CATTYSGGGNMNTEAFF
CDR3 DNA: TGTGCCACAACCTATTCCGGGGGTGGAAACATGAACACTGAAGCTTTCTTT

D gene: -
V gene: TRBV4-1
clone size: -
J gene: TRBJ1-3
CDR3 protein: CASSQAVVRRGNTIYF
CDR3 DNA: TGCGCCAGCAGCCAAGCCGTTGTCAGGAGGGGAAACACCATATATTTT

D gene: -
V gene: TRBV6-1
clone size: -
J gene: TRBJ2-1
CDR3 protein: CASIPPGYNEQFF
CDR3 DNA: TGTGCCAGCATCCCCCCCGGCTACAATGAGCAGTTCTTC

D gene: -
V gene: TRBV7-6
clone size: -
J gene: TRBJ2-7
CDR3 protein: CASSFYGGSKTFEQYF
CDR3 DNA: TGTGCCAGCAGCTTTTACGGTGGGAGCAAGACTTTCGAGCAGTACTTC

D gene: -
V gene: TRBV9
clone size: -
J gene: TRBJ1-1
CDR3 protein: CASSPHEATEAFF
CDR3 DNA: TGTGCCAGCAGCCCCCATGAGGCCACTGAAGCTTTCTTT

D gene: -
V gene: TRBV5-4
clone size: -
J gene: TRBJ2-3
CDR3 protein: CASSLDEPTRHDLDTQYF
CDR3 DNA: TGTGCCAGCAGCTTGGACGAACCGACCCGTCATGACTTGGATACGCAGTATTTT

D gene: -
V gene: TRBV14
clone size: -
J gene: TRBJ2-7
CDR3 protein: CANRVDYYEQYF
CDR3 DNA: TGCGCGAATCGGGTTGACTACTACGAGCAGTACTTC

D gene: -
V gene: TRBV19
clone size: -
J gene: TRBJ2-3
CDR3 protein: CASTPTPGTPPYF
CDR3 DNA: TGTGCCAGTACCCCCACGCCCGGGACTCCGCCGTATTTT

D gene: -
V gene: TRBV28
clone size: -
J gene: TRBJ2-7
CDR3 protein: CASSSPDAPRVLIYEQYF
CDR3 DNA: TGTGCCAGCAGTTCACCCGACGCACCCAGGGTTCTGATCTACGAGCAGTACTTC

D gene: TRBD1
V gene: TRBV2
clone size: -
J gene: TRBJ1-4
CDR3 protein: CASSVRGREKLFF
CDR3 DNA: TGTGCCAGCAGTGTTAGGGGGCGTGAAAAACTGTTTTTT

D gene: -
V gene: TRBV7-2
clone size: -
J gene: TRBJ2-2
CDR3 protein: CASSLERIGELFF
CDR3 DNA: TGTGCCAGCAGCTTAGAGAGGATCGGGGAGCTGTTTTTT

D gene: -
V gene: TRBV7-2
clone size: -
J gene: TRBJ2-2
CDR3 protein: CASSPSTGELFF
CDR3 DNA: TGTGCCAGCAGCCCCAGCACCGGGGAGCTGTTTTTT

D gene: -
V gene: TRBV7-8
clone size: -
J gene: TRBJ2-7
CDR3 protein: CASSLIGELSYEQYF
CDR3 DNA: TGTGCCAGCAGCTTAATCGGTGAACTATCCTACGAGCAGTACTTC

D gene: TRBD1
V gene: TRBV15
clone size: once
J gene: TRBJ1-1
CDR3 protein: CATSRPGADRAHQPEAFF
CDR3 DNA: TGTGCCACCAGCAGACCGGGAGCCGACAGGGCCCATCAGCCTGAAGCTTTCTTT

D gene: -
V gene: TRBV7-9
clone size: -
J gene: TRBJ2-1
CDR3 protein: CASSLENWEYEQFF
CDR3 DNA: TGTGCCAGCAGCTTAGAAAACTGGGAGTATGAGCAGTTCTTC

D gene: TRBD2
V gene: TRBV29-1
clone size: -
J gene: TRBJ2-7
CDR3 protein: CSVGPAGTIPGDEQYF
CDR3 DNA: TGCAGCGTTGGGCCTGCCGGGACTATCCCTGGGGACGAGCAGTACTTC

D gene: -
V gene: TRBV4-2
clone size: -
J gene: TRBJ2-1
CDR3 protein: CASSLSVQRARPPYNEQFF
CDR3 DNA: TGTGCCAGCAGCCTCTCCGTCCAGCGGGCCCGGCCCCCCTACAATGAGCAGTTCTTC

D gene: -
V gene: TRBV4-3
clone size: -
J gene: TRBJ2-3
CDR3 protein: CASSQGFSGSSTDTQYF
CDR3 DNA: TGCGCCAGCAGCCAAGGTTTTTCAGGGTCTAGCACAGATACGCAGTATTTT

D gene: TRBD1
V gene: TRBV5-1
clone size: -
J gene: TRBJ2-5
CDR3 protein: CASSTGQGQETQYF
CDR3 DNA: TGCGCCAGCAGCACTGGACAGGGGCAAGAGACCCAGTACTTC

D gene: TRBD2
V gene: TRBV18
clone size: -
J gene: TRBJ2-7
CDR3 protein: CASSPSGGKGTYEQYF
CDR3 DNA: TGTGCCAGCTCACCATCCGGGGGGAAGGGTACCTACGAGCAGTACTTC

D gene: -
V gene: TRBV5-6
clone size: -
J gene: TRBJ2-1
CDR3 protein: CASSLWGGHDEQFF
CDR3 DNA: TGTGCCAGCAGCTTGTGGGGGGGCCACGATGAGCAGTTCTTC

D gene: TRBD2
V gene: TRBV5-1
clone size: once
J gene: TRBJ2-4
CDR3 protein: CASSLEGVSGRAGNIQYF
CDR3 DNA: TGCGCCAGCAGCTTGGAGGGCGTTAGCGGGAGGGCAGGAAACATTCAGTACTTC

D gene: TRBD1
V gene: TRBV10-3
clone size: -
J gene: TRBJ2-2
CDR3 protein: CAIAQGAAGELFF
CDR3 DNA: TGTGCCATCGCACAGGGGGCCGCCGGGGAGCTGTTTTTT

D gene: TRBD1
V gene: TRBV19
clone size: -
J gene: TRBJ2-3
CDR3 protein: CASSTPKGTGGSTDTQYF
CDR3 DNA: TGTGCCAGTAGTACCCCCAAGGGCACAGGGGGCAGCACAGATACGCAGTATTTT

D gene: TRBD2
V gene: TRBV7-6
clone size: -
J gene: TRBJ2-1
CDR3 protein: CASSPGTSGAPYNEQFF
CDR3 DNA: TGTGCCAGCAGCCCGGGGACTAGCGGAGCCCCCTACAATGAGCAGTTCTTC

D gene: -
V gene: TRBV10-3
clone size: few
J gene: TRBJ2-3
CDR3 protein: CAISERESTDTQYF
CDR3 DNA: TGTGCCATCAGTGAGCGGGAAAGCACAGATACGCAGTATTTT

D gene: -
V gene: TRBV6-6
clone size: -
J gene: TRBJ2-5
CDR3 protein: CASSYGQSEETQYF
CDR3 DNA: TGTGCCAGCAGTTACGGGCAGAGTGAGGAGACCCAGTACTTC

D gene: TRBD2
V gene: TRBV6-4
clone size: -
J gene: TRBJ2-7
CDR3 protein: CASSLGGYYEQYF
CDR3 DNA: TGTGCCAGCAGTCTGGGGGGGTACTACGAGCAGTACTTC

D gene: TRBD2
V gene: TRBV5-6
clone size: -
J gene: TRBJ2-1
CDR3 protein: CASSLLAGVYNEQFF
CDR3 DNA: TGTGCCAGCAGCTTGCTAGCGGGGGTTTACAATGAGCAGTTCTTC

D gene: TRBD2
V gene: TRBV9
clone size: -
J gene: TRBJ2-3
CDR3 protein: CASSALTGTSGGGKDTQYF
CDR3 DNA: TGCGCCAGCAGCGCCCTCACCGGGACTAGCGGGGGGGGGAAAGATACGCAGTATTTT

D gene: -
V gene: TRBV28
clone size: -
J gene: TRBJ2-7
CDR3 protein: CASSEYRVREQYF
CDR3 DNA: TGTGCCAGCAGTGAATACAGGGTGCGCGAGCAGTACTTC

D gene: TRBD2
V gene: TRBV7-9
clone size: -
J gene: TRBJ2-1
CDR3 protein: CASSLRTSGTSEQFF
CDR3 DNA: TGTGCCAGCAGCTTAAGGACTAGCGGGACAAGTGAGCAGTTCTTC